These 29 T cell receptor beta chains came from one sample sequenced in a study of blood T cell repertoires in COVID-19. TCRdb keeps only in-frame clones here, not all; method: immunoSEQ multiplex PCR. Of about 200,000 clones listed, roughly 80% were seen once; the top ten hold approximately 0.9%. Sequenced sample: peripheral blood. The receptors stem from a man aged 55 to 70 with COVID-19, enrolled during active disease.

The chain carries TRBV4-1 and TRBJ1-2, with D possibly matching TRBD1 (5 bases). Germline V gene data show CDR1 as MGHRA and CDR2 as YSYEKL. Trimming removed 4 bases from V and 2 bases from J, with 20 bases in between. CDR3 length equals 17 residues. The CDR3: CASSPSGAGPSNYGYTF. Written as DNA, the CDR3 is TGCGCCAGCAGCCCCTCCGGGGCGGGGCCCTCAAACTATGGCTACACCTTC.

The chain joins TRBV18 to TRBJ2-5, with D possibly TRBD1 on 6 matching bases. V was clipped by 2 bases and J by 2 bases, with 15 bases between them. The CDR3 contains 16 residues. CDR1 KGHSH and CDR2 LQKENI come from the germline V gene. CDR3 residues: CASSPALSRGQETQYF. The DNA of the CDR3 is TGTGCCAGCTCACCAGCGCTCTCCAGGGGACAAGAGACCCAGTACTTC.

This chain links TRBV9 with TRBJ2-6; 7 positions match TRBD2. This CDR3 region has 16 residues. V lost 2 bases, J lost 2 bases, and 4 bases stayed unmatched. CDR1 is SGDLS, CDR2 YYNGEE, per germline. CDR3 region: CASSVGGNAGANVLTF. In nucleotides, the CDR3 is TGTGCCAGCAGCGTGGGGGGGAATGCTGGGGCCAACGTCCTGACTTTC.

Only one count was recorded for this clone. V and J are TRBV3-1 (or the pseudogene TRBV3-2) and TRBJ2-5; a possible D gene is TRBD1 (5 bases). This CDR3 region has 16 residues. The germline CDR1 and CDR2 sequences are LGHDT and YNNKEL (reference sequence). Trimming took off 0 bases at V and 5 bases at J, with 16 bases between the two ends. CDR3 region: CASSQDRQGILETQYF. The CDR3 DNA follows: TGTGCCAGCAGCCAAGATAGGCAGGGCATTTTGGAGACCCAGTACTTC.

This chain uses TRBV6-6 with TRBJ2-6, with 8 positions matching TRBD1. V lost 5 bases, J lost 0 bases, and 9 bases stayed unmatched. The CDR3 covers 18 residues. The germline V gene encodes CDR1 MNHNY and CDR2 SVGAGI (reference sequence). The CDR3 DNA reads TGTGCCAGCAGTCCCCGGGACAGGTCATTCTCTGGGGCCAACGTCCTGACTTTC. Translated: CASSPRDRSFSGANVLTF.

This CDR3 is CASSFQVPNTGELFF. For the CDR3, the DNA is TGTGCCAGCAGTTTTCAGGTACCGAACACCGGGGAGCTGTTTTTT. V gene TRBV27 combines with J gene TRBJ2-2; D unresolved. Germline CDR1 and CDR2: MNHEY and SMNVEV (reference sequence). The germline V and J ends were trimmed by 3 bases and 0 bases, with 8 bases remaining between them. The length of the CDR3 is 15 residues.

The gene calls are TRBV6-5 and TRBJ1-4; D might be TRBD1 (5 bases). The CDR3 sequence is 14 residues long. Germline CDR1 reads MNHEY; CDR2 reads SVGAGI. V was cut by 6 bases and J by 2 bases, with 10 bases left in between. This chain's CDR3 is CASREGLTNEKLFF. CDR3 nucleotides: TGTGCCAGCAGGGAGGGGTTGACTAATGAAAAACTGTTTTTT.

This sequence joins TRBV3-1 (or the pseudogene TRBV3-2) and TRBJ1-2, with 7 bases matching TRBD1. V lost 1 base to trimming and J lost 7 bases; unmatched junction nucleotides: 3. The CDR3 extends over 13 amino acids. The germline V gene encodes CDR1 LGHDT and CDR2 YNNKEL (reference sequence). The CDR3 DNA reads TGTGCCAGCAGCCAAGGAGGGGGCGGTGGCTACACCTTC. Translation gives CASSQGGGGGYTF.

This sequence joins TRBV4-2 and TRBJ2-7; tentative D call: TRBD1 (5 bases). The germline gives CDR1 LGHNA, CDR2 YNFKEQ. V was pared by 4 bases and J by 6 bases, with 19 bases between. The CDR3 sequence is 15 residues long. The CDR3 DNA reads TGTGCCAGCAGCCCCTTAATCCAGGGCGCAGGCGAGCAGTACTTC. Its protein is CASSPLIQGAGEQYF.

The chain couples TRBV7-9 to TRBJ1-5; TRBD1 aligns across 7 bases. CDR1 is SEHNR and CDR2 is FQNEAQ in the germline V gene (reference sequence). The CDR3 runs to 15 residues. The V and J ends lost 0 bases and 5 bases, in that order; junction bases with no gene match: 4. CDR3 sequence: CASSLAGGRDQPQHF. The DNA for the CDR3 is TGTGCCAGCAGCTTAGCAGGGGGCAGGGATCAGCCCCAGCATTTT.

The V call is TRBV13, the J call TRBJ2-3; TRBD2 matches 7 bases. The trim removed 7 bases at V and 4 bases at J, leaving 8 bases unmatched. The germline V gene encodes CDR1 PRHDT and CDR2 FYEKMQ (reference sequence). The CDR3 length is 14 residues. The CDR3 DNA reads TGTGCCAGCACACTAGCGAGGATACCAGATACGCAGTATTTT. It yields the protein CASTLARIPDTQYF.

This chain connects TRBV6-2 or TRBV6-3 to TRBJ1-5; tentatively, D is TRBD1 (5 bases). Germline-derived CDR1 and CDR2 are MNHEY and SVGEGT. Trimming shortened V by 2 bases and J by 4 bases, and 12 bases separated the two germline ends. The CDR3 loop spans 15 amino acids. As DNA, the CDR3 is TGTGCCAGCAGTTACGGCGACAGTTATAATCAGCCCCAGCATTTT. It codes for CASSYGDSYNQPQHF.

This chain joins TRBV4-1 and TRBJ2-1; D may be TRBD1 (5 bases). From germline, CDR1 is MGHRA and CDR2 YSYEKL. This CDR3 comprises 16 residues. V gave up 0 bases and J gave up 4 bases, with 13 bases separating them. The CDR3: CASSQEGQGFYNEQFF. Here the CDR3 DNA reads TGCGCCAGCAGCCAAGAGGGGCAGGGATTTTACAATGAGCAGTTCTTC.

This clone appeared a single time. This chain connects TRBV2 to TRBJ1-2, with 9 bases aligning to TRBD1. Trimming took 9 bases from V and 4 from J; bases not matched to a gene: 9. Germline assignment: CDR1 SNHLY and CDR2 FYNNEI. The CDR3 loop spans 14 amino acids. The DNA of the CDR3 is TGTGCCAGGTCCGGGACAGGGCAATTCTATGGCTACACCTTC. Protein sequence: CARSGTGQFYGYTF.

The chain is built from TRBV12-1 and TRBJ1-4; TRBD1, the table's D call, lacks a check against the DNA. TRBV12-1 is recorded as a pseudogene. This CDR3 contains 17 residues. CDR3 sequence: CASSLRQGAATNEKLFF. DNA for the CDR3: TGTGCCAGCAGCCTTCGACAGGGGGCTGCAACTAATGAAAAACTGTTTTTT.

The genes are TRBV27 and TRBJ1-2; 7 bases map to TRBD1. Germline V gene data show CDR1 as MNHEY and CDR2 as SMNVEV (reference sequence). The CDR3 sequence is 13 residues long. Trimming took 4 bases from V and 2 from J; bases not matched to a gene: 1. Written as DNA, the CDR3 is TGTGCCAGCAGTTCACAGGGGAACTATGGCTACACCTTC. It yields the protein CASSSQGNYGYTF.

The chain combines TRBV5-4 with TRBJ1-4; a weak D match, TRBD1 (5 bases). Trimming cost V 4 bases and J 8 bases, with 15 bases left between them. The germline gives CDR1 SGHNT, CDR2 YYREEE (reference sequence). The CDR3 totals 14 residues. The CDR3, as DNA: TGTGCCAGCAGCCCCGCAGGAGGGGACGAAAAACTGTTTTTT. It encodes CASSPAGGDEKLFF.

The chain couples TRBV3-1 (or the pseudogene TRBV3-2) to TRBJ1-2; no clear D gene. The CDR3 consists of 14 residues. Germline V gene lookup returns CDR1 LGHDT and CDR2 YNNKEL (reference sequence). V was shortened by 0 bases and J by 7 bases, with 12 bases between the two germline ends. CDR3 sequence (DNA): TGTGCCAGCAGCCAAGAAGGCGGGGTCGCTGGCTACACCTTC. Translated: CASSQEGGVAGYTF.

The genes are TRBV19 and TRBJ1-3; possible D gene TRBD1, 5 bases. This CDR3 contains 14 residues. Germline CDR1 LNHDA, CDR2 SQIVND (reference sequence). Between the trimmed V and J ends, which lost 3 bases and 0 bases, there was a span of 6 bases. In DNA, the CDR3 is TGTGCCAGTAGTATGGGGGGCTCTGGAAACACCATATATTTT. Residues: CASSMGGSGNTIYF. Based on the CDR3 plus reference TRBV19 and TRBJ1-3, the full variable domain is DGGITQSPKYLFRKEGQNVTLSCEQNLNHDAMYWYRQDPGQGLRLIYYSQIVNDFQKGDIAEGYSVSREKKESFPLTVTSAQKNPTAFYLCASSMGGSGNTIYFGEGSWLTVV.

The V gene is TRBV5-4, the J gene TRBJ1-1; D gene uncertain. Between the trimmed V and J ends, which lost 4 bases and 3 bases, there was a span of 7 bases. The length of the CDR3 is 12 residues. The germline CDR1 and CDR2 sequences are SGHNT and YYREEE (reference sequence). The CDR3 DNA is TGTGCCAGCAGCCTAGAATACACTGAAGCTTTCTTT. The encoded protein is CASSLEYTEAFF. Together with reference TRBV5-4 and TRBJ1-1, the CDR3 gives the full variable domain: ETGVTQSPTHLIKTRGQQVTLRCSSQSGHNTVSWYQQALGQGPQFIFQYYREEENGRGNFPPRFSGLQFPNYSSELNVNALELDDSALYLCASSLEYTEAFFGQGTRLTVV.

The chain couples TRBV7-9 to TRBJ1-2, with D maybe TRBD1 (5 bases). Per germline, CDR1 SEHNR and CDR2 FQNEAQ (reference sequence). V was trimmed by 6 bases and J by 5 bases, leaving 13 bases between them. This CDR3 is 13 amino acids long. CDR3 nucleotides: TGTGCCAGCAGGCCCCGGGGGGGGTATGGCTACACCTTC. Residues: CASRPRGGYGYTF.

As regards this clone: One end of the junction varies from germline; a read error may be responsible. This chain links TRBV25-1 with TRBJ1-3; D call uncertain. The CDR3 covers 15 residues. Germline assignment: CDR1 MGHDK and CDR2 SYGVNS. The chain's CDR3 is CASSVRGIDGDTIYF. CDR3 bases: TGTGCCAGCAGTGTTCGGGGAATAGATGGAGACACCATATATTTT.

This clone came up a few times. V gene TRBV25-1 combines with J gene TRBJ2-3; no firm D call. CDR1 MGHDK and CDR2 SYGVNS come from the germline V gene. The ends were cut back, 3 bases at V and 2 bases at J, with 15 bases in the middle. This CDR3 region has 16 residues. CDR3 sequence reads: CASSDPLETSTDTQYF. The DNA of the CDR3 is TGTGCCAGCAGTGACCCCCTCGAGACATCCACAGATACGCAGTATTTT.

This chain joins TRBV7-8 and TRBJ2-1, with 9 bases identical to TRBD2. The CDR3 has 13 amino acids. CDR1 is SGHVS, CDR2 FQNEAQ, per germline. Unmatched junction bases numbered 4, after V lost 4 bases and J lost 9 bases. The CDR3 is CASSSGTSREQFF. In DNA, the CDR3 is TGTGCCAGCAGCTCCGGGACTAGCCGTGAGCAGTTCTTC.

The CDR3 coding sequence is TGTGCCAGCAGCGTAGTCGCTCTGGGACAGCAAGGAAACACCATATATTTT. Amino acid sequence: CASSVVALGQQGNTIYF. The chain has TRBV9 and TRBJ1-3, with 7 bases identical to TRBD1. The CDR3 runs to 17 residues. The junction had 10 bases not matched to a gene; V was cut back by 0 bases and J by 4 bases. Germline V lookup: CDR1 SGDLS, CDR2 YYNGEE.

The rearrangement links TRBV10-1 to TRBJ1-1, with a tentative D call TRBD1 (6 bases). The CDR3 extends over 14 amino acids. The ends were cut back, 2 bases at V and 6 bases at J, with 13 bases in the middle. Per germline, CDR1 WNHNN and CDR2 SYGVQD (reference sequence). CDR3 nucleotides: TGCGCCAGCAGTGAGAGGACAGCCGGCTCTGAAGCTTTCTTT. Translating it yields CASSERTAGSEAFF.

The V and J genes are TRBV29-1 and TRBJ1-5, with 12 positions matching TRBD1. V shed 3 bases and J 0 bases; nucleotides not matched to a gene: 9. This CDR3 region has 18 residues. Germline CDR1 reads SQVTM; CDR2 reads ANQGSEA. CDR3: CSVDQRDRGHPSNQPQHF. CDR3 coding DNA: TGCAGCGTTGACCAAAGGGACAGGGGGCACCCTAGCAATCAGCCCCAGCATTTT.

The V call is TRBV14, the J call TRBJ2-5; 9 bases align to TRBD2. This CDR3 comprises 18 residues. The junction had 9 bases not matched to a gene; V was cut back by 1 base and J by 0 bases. Looked up from germline, CDR1 is SGHDN and CDR2 is FVKESK. The CDR3 reads CASSQAVAGAPYQETQYF. CDR3 nucleotide sequence: TGTGCCAGCAGCCAAGCTGTAGCGGGAGCTCCGTACCAAGAGACCCAGTACTTC.

The V gene is TRBV5-6, the J gene TRBJ1-2; no definite D call. The CDR3 runs 13 residues. V lost 4 bases, J lost 4 bases, and 11 bases lay in between. Germline CDR1 reads SGHDT; CDR2 reads YYEEEE. The CDR3 bases are TGTGCCAGCAGCCAACGGGGAGCCTATGGCTACACCTTC. This sequence encodes CASSQRGAYGYTF.